This T cell receptor beta chain was obtained from a study of cytomegalovirus exposure and HLA in healthy donors. Whole-study context: The 100 million to 120 million unique TCR beta sequences, from roughly 180 million T cells, were found by an earlier analysis. The study, taken as a whole, reports: A later analysis found TCR association rates differed by HLA locus, highest for DRB1 and lowest for HLA-C.

This CDR3 is built from 17 residues. V lost 3 bases and J lost 2; bases outside the gene matches: 9. CDR1 and CDR2 from the germline V gene are SGHVS and FNYEAQ. This clone was seen just once. The antigen is not known. The study ran its PCR with 60 Vbeta and 13 Jbeta primers. This table comes from immunoSEQ multiplex PCR, and its TCRdb copy is limited to in-frame clones, with some not included. The table records about 82,000 clones, approximately 74% of them present only once. This clonotype was sampled from a woman aged 50 to 60 in good health and CMV-seropositive. Sequenced input: PBMCs. The chain employs TRBV7-6 and TRBJ2-3, with TRBD2 matching 9 bases. CDR3 sequence (DNA): TGTGCCAGCAGCTTCCGACTAGCGGTGCGGAACACAGATACGCAGTATTTT. Translated, it gives CASSFRLAVRNTDTQYF.